This TCR beta chain was retrieved from a study of a mutant IDH1 vaccine in newly diagnosed glioma. Study-wide context: Eight vaccinations were given in weeks 1, 3, 5, 7, 11, 15, 19 and 23. Beforehand, treatment had been radiotherapy, temozolomide, or both; the majority received both. Vaccination began 4-6 weeks post radiotherapy alone, or with temozolomide cycles. Study results and caveats: It seemed that pseudoprogression was not linked to changes in the top peripheral T cell clonotypes.

Time point denoted: week 11, during vaccination. Every vaccine dose comprised 300 ug of mutant IDH1 20-mer peptide plus topical imiquimod. Libraries were prepared by immunoSEQ multiplex PCR; TCRdb keeps only in-frame clonotypes and omits some of them. Of some 40,000 clones listed, about 80% are singletons. About this clone itself: What it binds is unknown.

Germline V gene sequence: CDR1 ENHRY, CDR2 SYGVKD. V was pared by 6 bases and J by 5 bases, with 2 bases of the junction left unmatched. The length of the CDR3 is 13 residues. This receptor was obtained from a woman aged 25 to 39 with glioma. Some clones in this sample may be carry-over from other donors' samples. Sequencing used peripheral blood mononuclear cells (PBMCs), obtained from a glioma patient whose treatment included an IDH1 peptide vaccine. The chain joins TRBV10-3 to TRBJ2-3, with TRBD2 matching over 10 bases. The CDR3 DNA sequence: TGTGCCATCAGGCTAGCGGGAGAAGATACGCAGTATTTT. This gives the protein CAIRLAGEDTQYF.